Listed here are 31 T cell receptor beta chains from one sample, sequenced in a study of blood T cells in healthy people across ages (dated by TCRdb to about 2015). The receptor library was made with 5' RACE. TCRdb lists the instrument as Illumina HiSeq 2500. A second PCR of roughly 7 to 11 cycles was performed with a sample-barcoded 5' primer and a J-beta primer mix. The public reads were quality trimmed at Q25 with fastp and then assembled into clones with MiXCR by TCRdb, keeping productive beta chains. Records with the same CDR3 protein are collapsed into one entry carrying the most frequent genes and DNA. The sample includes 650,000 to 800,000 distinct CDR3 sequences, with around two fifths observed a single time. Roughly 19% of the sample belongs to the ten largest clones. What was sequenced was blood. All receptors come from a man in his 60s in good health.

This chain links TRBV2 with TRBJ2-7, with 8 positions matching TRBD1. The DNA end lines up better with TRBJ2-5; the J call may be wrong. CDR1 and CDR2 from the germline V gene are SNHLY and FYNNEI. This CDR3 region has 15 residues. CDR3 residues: CASSEQTGQGQTQYF. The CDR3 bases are TGTGCCAGCAGTGAGCAGACCGGACAGGGACAGACCCAGTACTTC.

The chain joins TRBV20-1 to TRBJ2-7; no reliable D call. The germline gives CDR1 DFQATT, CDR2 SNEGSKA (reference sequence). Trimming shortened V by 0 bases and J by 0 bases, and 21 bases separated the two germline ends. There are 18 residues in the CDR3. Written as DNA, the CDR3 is TGCAGTGCTAGAGATCCCCCTCAACACAGACGGAGCTCCTACGAGCAGTACTTC. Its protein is CSARDPPQHRRSSYEQYF.

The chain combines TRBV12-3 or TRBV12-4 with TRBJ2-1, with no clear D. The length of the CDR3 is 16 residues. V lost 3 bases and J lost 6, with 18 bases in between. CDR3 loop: CASSFPGRQVRNEQFF. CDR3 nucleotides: TGTGCCAGCAGTTTTCCGGGTCGCCAAGTCCGCAATGAGCAGTTCTTC.

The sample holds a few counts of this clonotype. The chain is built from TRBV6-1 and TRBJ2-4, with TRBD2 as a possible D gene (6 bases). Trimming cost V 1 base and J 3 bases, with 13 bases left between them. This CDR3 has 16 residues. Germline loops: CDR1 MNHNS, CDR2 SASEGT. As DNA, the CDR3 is TGTGCCAGCAGTGAAGAGGAGGGTGGGGGCAAAAACATTCAGTACTTC. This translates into CASSEEEGGGKNIQYF.

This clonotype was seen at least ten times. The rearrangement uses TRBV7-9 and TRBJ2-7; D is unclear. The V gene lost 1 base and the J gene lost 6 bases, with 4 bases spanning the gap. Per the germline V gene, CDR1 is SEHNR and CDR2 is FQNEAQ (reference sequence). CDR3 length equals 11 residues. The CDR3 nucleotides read TGTGCCAGCAGCTTAGAATCCGAGCAGTACTTC. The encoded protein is CASSLESEQYF. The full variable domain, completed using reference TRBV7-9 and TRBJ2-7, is DTGVSQNPRHKITKRGQNVTFRCDPISEHNRLYWYRQTLGQGPEFLTYFQNEAQLEKSRLLSDRFSAERPKGSFSTLEIQRTEQGDSAMYLCASSLESEQYFGPGTRLTVT.

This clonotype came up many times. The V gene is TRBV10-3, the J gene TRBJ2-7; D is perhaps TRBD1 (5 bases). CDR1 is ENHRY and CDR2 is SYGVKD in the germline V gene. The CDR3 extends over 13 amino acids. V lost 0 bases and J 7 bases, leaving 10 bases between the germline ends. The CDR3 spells CAISESAGQEQYF. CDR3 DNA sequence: TGTGCCATCAGTGAGTCGGCAGGGCAGGAGCAGTACTTC.

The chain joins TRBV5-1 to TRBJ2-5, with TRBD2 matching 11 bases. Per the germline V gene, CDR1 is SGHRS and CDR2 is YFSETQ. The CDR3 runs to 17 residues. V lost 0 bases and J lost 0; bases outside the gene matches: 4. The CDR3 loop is CASSLGLAGTNQETQYF. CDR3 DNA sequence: TGCGCCAGCAGCTTGGGACTAGCGGGGACCAACCAAGAGACCCAGTACTTC.

The CDR3 DNA sequence: TGTGCCAGCAGCCCAGGACAGGGGACGGGGTACTTC. Protein sequence: CASSPGQGTGYF. The chain links TRBV6-2 or TRBV6-3 to TRBJ2-5; 9 bases are a match to TRBD1. The CDR3 has 12 residues. Trimming removed 6 bases from V and 13 bases from J; junction bases left unmatched: 9. Germline CDR1 and CDR2: MNHEY and SVGEGT.

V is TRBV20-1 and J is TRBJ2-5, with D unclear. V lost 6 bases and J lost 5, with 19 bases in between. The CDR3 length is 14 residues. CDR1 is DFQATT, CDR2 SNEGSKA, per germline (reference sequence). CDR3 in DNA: TGCAGTGCATCGGACGCCAAAACCCCTGAGACCCAGTACTTC. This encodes CSASDAKTPETQYF.

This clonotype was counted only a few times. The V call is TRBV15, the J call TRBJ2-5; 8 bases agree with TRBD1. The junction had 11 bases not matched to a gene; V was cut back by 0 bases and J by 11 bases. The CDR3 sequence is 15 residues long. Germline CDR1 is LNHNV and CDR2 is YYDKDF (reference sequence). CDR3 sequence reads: CATSRDGPGGWEQYF. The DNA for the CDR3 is TGTGCCACCAGCAGAGATGGCCCAGGGGGCTGGGAGCAGTACTTC.

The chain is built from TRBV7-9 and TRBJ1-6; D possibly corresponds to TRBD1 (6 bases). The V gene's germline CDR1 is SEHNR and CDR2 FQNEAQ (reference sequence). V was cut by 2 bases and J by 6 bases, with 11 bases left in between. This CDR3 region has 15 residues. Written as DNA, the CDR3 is TGTGCCAGCAGCTTAACGGGCAGGGGTAATTCACCCCTCCACTTT. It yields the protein CASSLTGRGNSPLHF. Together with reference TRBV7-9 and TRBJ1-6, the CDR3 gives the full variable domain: DTGVSQNPRHKITKRGQNVTFRCDPISEHNRLYWYRQTLGQGPEFLTYFQNEAQLEKSRLLSDRFSAERPKGSFSTLEIQRTEQGDSAMYLCASSLTGRGNSPLHFGNGTRLTVT.

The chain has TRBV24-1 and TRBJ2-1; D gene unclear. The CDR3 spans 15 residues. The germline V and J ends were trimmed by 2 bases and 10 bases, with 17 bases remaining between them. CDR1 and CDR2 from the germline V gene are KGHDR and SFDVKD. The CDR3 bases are TGTGCCACCAGTGATTCCGAACCCACTCCTAGAGAGCAGTTCTTC. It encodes CATSDSEPTPREQFF.

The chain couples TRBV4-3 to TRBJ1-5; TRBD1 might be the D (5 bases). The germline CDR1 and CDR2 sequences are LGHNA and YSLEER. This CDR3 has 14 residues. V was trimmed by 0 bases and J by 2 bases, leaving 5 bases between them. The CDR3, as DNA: TGCGCCAGCAGCCAAGAGACAGGCAATCAGCCCCAGCATTTT. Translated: CASSQETGNQPQHF.

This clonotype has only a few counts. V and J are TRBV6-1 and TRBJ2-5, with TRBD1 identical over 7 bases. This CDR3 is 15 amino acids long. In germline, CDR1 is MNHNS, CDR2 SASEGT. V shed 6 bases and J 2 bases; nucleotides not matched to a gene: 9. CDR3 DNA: TGTGCCAGCAGACCCAATCGACAGGGACAAGAGACCCAGTACTTC. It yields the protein CASRPNRQGQETQYF.

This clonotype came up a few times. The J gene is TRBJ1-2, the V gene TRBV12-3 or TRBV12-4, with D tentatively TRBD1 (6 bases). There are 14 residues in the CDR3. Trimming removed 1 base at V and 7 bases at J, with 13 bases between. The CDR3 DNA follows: TGTGCCAGCAGTTTAGGACAGGCAGCCCCTGGCTACACCTTC. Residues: CASSLGQAAPGYTF.

This CDR3 reads CAWSKGTSPDGVQYF. The CDR3 DNA is TGTGCCTGGAGTAAAGGGACTAGCCCCGACGGGGTGCAGTACTTC. The chain recombines TRBV30 with TRBJ2-7; 9 positions match TRBD2. Unmatched junction bases numbered 14, after V lost 2 bases and J lost 9 bases. This CDR3 is 15 amino acids long. Germline V gene lookup returns CDR1 GTSNPN and CDR2 SVGIG (reference sequence).

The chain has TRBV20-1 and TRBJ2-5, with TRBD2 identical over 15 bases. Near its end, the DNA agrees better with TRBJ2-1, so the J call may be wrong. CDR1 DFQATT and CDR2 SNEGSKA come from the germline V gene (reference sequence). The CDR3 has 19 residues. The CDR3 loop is CSAKVRTSGGALVQETQFF. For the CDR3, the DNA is TGCAGTGCCAAAGTCCGGACTAGCGGGGGGGCCTTGGTTCAAGAGACCCAGTTCTTC.

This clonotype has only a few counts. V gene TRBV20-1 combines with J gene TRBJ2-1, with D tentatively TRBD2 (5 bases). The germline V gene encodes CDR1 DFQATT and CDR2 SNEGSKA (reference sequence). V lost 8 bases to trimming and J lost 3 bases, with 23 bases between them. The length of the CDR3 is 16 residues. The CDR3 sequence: CSPTLKAGEFYNEQFF. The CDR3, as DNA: TGCAGTCCGACCCTAAAAGCCGGGGAATTCTACAATGAGCAGTTCTTC.

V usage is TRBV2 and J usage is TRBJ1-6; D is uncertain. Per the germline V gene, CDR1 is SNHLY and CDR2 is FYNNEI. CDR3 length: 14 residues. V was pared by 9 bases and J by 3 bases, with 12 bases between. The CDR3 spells CASLPTYYNSPLHF. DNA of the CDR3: TGTGCCAGTCTTCCGACGTACTATAATTCACCCCTCCACTTT.

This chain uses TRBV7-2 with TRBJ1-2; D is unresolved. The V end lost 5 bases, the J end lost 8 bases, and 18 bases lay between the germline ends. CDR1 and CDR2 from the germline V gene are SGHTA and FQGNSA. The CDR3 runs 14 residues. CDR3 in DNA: TGTGCCAGCAGCACTGTCCGGAAAGAGGGAGGCTACACCTTC. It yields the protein CASSTVRKEGGYTF.

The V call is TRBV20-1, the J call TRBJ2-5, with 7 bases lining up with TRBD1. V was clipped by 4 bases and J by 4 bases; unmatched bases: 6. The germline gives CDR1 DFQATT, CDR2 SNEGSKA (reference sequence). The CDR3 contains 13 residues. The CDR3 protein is CSAKTGFGETQYF. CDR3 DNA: TGCAGTGCTAAGACAGGGTTCGGAGAGACCCAGTACTTC.

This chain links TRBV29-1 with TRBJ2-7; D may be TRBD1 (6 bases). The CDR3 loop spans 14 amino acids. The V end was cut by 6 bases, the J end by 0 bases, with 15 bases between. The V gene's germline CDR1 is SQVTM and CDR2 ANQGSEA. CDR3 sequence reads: CSVYPGHRSYEQYF. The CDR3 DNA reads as TGCAGCGTGTACCCGGGACACCGCTCCTACGAGCAGTACTTC.

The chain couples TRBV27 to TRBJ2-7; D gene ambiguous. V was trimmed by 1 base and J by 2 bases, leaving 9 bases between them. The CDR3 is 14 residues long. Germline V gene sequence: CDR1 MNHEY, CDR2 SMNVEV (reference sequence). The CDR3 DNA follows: TGTGCCAGCAGTTTATATCCGAAAACCTACGAGCAGTACTTC. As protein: CASSLYPKTYEQYF.

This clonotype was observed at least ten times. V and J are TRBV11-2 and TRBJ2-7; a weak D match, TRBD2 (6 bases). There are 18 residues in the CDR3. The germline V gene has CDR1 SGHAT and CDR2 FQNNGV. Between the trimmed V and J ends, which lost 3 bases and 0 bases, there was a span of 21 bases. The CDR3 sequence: CASSFGGLLSLGSYEQYF. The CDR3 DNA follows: TGTGCCAGCAGCTTCGGGGGTCTCCTATCTCTGGGCTCCTACGAGCAGTACTTC.

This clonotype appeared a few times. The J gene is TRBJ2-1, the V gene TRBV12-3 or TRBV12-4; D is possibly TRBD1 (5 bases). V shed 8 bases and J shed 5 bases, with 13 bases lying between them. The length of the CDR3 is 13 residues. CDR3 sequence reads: CASLGLANNEQFF. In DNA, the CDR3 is TGTGCCAGCTTGGGGCTTGCTAACAATGAGCAGTTCTTC.

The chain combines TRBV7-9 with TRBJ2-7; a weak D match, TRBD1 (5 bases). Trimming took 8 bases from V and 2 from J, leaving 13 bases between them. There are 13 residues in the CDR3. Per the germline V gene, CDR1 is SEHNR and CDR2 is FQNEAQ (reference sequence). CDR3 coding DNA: TGTGCCAGCCCCGCGACAGAGACCTACGAGCAGTACTTC. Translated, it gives CASPATETYEQYF.

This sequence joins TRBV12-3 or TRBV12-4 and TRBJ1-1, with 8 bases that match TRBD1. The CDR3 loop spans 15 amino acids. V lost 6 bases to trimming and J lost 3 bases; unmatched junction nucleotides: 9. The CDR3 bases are TGTGCCAGCAGCCGAGTCGGACAGGGCTACACTGAAGCTTTCTTT. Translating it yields CASSRVGQGYTEAFF.

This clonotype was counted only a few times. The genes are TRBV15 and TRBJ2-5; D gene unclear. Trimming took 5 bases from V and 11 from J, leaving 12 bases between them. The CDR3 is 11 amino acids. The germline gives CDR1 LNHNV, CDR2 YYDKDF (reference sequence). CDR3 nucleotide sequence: TGTGCCACCAGCTCCGGCGCAGAGCAGTACTTC. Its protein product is CATSSGAEQYF.

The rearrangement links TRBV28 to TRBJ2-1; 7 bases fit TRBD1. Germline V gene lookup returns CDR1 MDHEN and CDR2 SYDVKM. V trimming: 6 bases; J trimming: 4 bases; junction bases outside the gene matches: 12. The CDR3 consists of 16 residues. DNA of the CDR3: TGTGCCAGCAGCCCCCGCCCGCAGGGGGTTTACAATGAGCAGTTCTTC. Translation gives CASSPRPQGVYNEQFF. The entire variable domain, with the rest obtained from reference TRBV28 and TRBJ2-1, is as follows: DVKVTQSSRYLVKRTGEKVFLECVQDMDHENMFWYRQDPGLGLRLIYFSYDVKMKEKGDIPEGYSVSREKKERFSLILESASTNQTSMYLCASSPRPQGVYNEQFFGPGTRLTVL.

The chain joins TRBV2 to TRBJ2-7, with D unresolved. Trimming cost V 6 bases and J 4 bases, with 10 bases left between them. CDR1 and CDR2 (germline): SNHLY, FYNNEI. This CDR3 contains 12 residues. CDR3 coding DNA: TGTGCCAGCAGGGGTTCGCCGTACGAGCAGTACTTC. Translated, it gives CASRGSPYEQYF.

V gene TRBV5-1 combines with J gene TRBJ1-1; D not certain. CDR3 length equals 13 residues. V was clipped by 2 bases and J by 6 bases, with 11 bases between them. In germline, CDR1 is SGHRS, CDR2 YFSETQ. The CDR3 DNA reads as TGCGCCAGCAGCTTTCAAGGGTCCCCTGAAGCTTTCTTT. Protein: CASSFQGSPEAFF.